This T cell receptor (beta chain) was sequenced for a study of blood T cell repertoires in COVID-19. As for the study in general: COVID-19 samples collected from the United States, Italy and Spain covered acute and convalescent phases. In each case, the material was cDNA or gDNA derived from T cells, B-cell-depleted T cells, or PBMCs.

V gave up 3 bases and J gave up 4 bases; unmatched junction bases: 2. In germline, CDR1 is SGDLS, CDR2 YYNGEE. The CDR3 runs 14 residues. The method was immunoSEQ multiplex PCR; TCRdb's version includes in-frame clones alone and lacks a portion of them. Of some 180,000 clones in the sample, 82% were seen once. The rearrangement uses TRBV9 and TRBJ2-2; 8 bases match TRBD1. The receptor's source is a woman aged 60-75 years with COVID-19, enrolled during active disease. Sequencing was performed on peripheral blood. CDR3 DNA sequence: TGTGCCAGCAGCGGTACAGGGGGCACCGGGGAGCTGTTTTTT. This codes for CASSGTGGTGELFF. The full variable domain, completed using reference TRBV9 and TRBJ2-2, is DSGVTQTPKHLITATGQRVTLRCSPRSGDLSVYWYQQSLDQGLQFLIQYYNGEERAKGNILERFSAQQFPDLHSELNLSSLELGDSALYFCASSGTGGTGELFFGEGSRLTVL.